This T cell receptor beta chain was observed in a study of blood T cells in healthy people across ages. General study results and limits: Fewer expanded clones and more diversity marked long-lived versus aged donors.

Concerning this clonotype: The antigen is unknown.

A second PCR, run for roughly 7 to 12 cycles, used a sample-barcoded 5' primer plus a J-beta primer mix. Each CDR3 protein is one row after TCRdb ran MiXCR on the 5' RACE reads. The sample contains 1.5 million to 2 million distinct CDR3 sequences, over 25% of which appear only once. The CDR3 spans 15 residues. Trimming cost V 6 bases and J 0 bases, with 11 bases left between them. CDR1 and CDR2 from the germline V gene are LNHDA and SQIVND (reference sequence). Sequencing used blood. V usage is TRBV19 and J usage is TRBJ2-2, with D perhaps matching TRBD1 or TRBD2 (6 bases each). The TCR comes from a woman aged 25 to 39 in good health. The CDR3 coding sequence is TGTGCCAGTAGGGGGGCGGGGTCGAACACCGGGGAGCTGTTTTTT. This gives the protein CASRGAGSNTGELFF.